In its sample, the clone carrying this TCR beta chain was seen a few times. This specimen belongs to a study of cytomegalovirus exposure and HLA in healthy donors. Both 60 Vbeta primers and 13 Jbeta primers went into the PCR. Clones were read by immunoSEQ multiplex PCR, and TCRdb kept only the in-frame ones, dropping some. Of about 190,000 clones listed, around 81% are singletons. Germline V CDR1 and CDR2: MNHNS, SASEGT. The CDR3 covers 15 residues. V was pared by 3 bases and J by 5 bases, with 8 bases of the junction left unmatched. This chain connects TRBV6-1 to TRBJ1-2; 8 nucleotides align to TRBD1. What was sequenced was PBMCs. The TCR originated in a woman in her late teens or twenties in good health and CMV-seropositive. The CDR3 coding sequence is TGTGCCAGCAGTGAGGGCCCGACAGGGGTGTATGGCTACACCTTC. Its translation is CASSEGPTGVYGYTF.